This TCR beta chain was sequenced in a study of post-analysis software for immune sequencing data. Incorporated into the TCR beta cDNA libraries were unique molecular identifiers, which served to reduce PCR and sequencing biases. TCRdb passed the PCR reads through MiXCR, listing each CDR3 protein once. The data contain about 200,000 distinct CDR3 sequences, roughly 28% of them singletons. This clonotype was observed a handful of times. As yet, its antigen is unknown. Findings and limits, study-wide: Patients had higher frequencies than controls of five TRBV segments, including TRBV5-6, TRBV5-1 and TRBV20-1. Versus controls, multiple sclerosis patients showed significantly lower diversity (normalized Chao1).

V shed 4 bases and J shed 8 bases, with 10 bases lying between them. Per the germline V gene, CDR1 is SGHRS and CDR2 is YFSETQ. There are 13 residues in the CDR3. Sequencing was done on a sample of blood. The source is a girl aged 2 to 17 with multiple sclerosis. This chain links TRBV5-1 with TRBJ1-6; TRBD1 might be the D (5 bases). The CDR3 region has the DNA TGCGCCAGCAGCGGGGACGGAGATTCACCCCTCCACTTT. It yields the protein CASSGDGDSPLHF. Complete variable domain (other parts from reference TRBV5-1 and TRBJ1-6): KAGVTQTPRYLIKTRGQQVTLSCSPISGHRSVSWYQQTPGQGLQFLFEYFSETQRNKGNFPGRFSGRQFSNSRSEMNVSTLELGDSALYLCASSGDGDSPLHFGNGTRLTVT.